Detailed here is one T cell receptor (beta chain). No cognate antigen has been identified for it. No base qualities exist here, and no much larger clone lies one base off it. In total, 666 healthy bone marrow donors made up the cohort. At the time of sampling, every cohort member was nominally healthy, though immune exposures that went unrecorded were likely present. The donor was CMV seronegative and was included in the group of a few hundred seronegative cohort members. A peripheral blood sample was provided by each donor, and peripheral blood mononuclear cells were used for TCR beta sequencing. Genomic DNA was extracted from the blood cell samples with the Qiagen DNeasy Blood Extraction Kit. The CDR3 measures 15 amino acids from cysteine to phenylalanine. Of all the DNA, just the CDR3 is kept, 45 bases in frame from base 1. V has 7 bases trimmed and J has 1 base trimmed; junction bases matching no gene number 8. The germline V gene supplies CDR1 SGHRS and CDR2 YFSETQ.

Library creation used the immunoSEQ multiplex PCR assay. For the multiplex PCR, a mixture combining 60 forward primers for TCR Vbeta segments and 13 reverse primers for TCR Jbeta segments was used. The CDR3 region of rearranged TCR beta genes was amplified from genomic DNA by a multiplex PCR assay. Amplified TCR beta libraries were sequenced as 87-base-pair reads on the Illumina HiSeq System. From the authors' description of their analysis: Across the 600 to 700 repertoires, a later analysis counted some 80 million unique TCR beta chains, roughly 11 million of which were shared by at least two donors. A nearest-neighbor algorithm error-corrected the raw reads and collapsed the reads into unique sequences, merging closely related sequences to remove PCR and sequencing errors. V, D and J gene segments were assigned by aligning CDR3 sequences to IMGT reference sequences. Each retained sequence needed at least a six-nucleotide match to both a V gene segment and a J gene segment. Rearrangements were called productive when the CDR3 lacked stop codons and stayed in frame with V and J; all others were non-productive. CDR3 was defined by IMGT convention, running from the second conserved V-encoded cysteine to the conserved J-encoded phenylalanine. The earlier analysis of 450 to 750 of the donors excluded any sequence lacking an unambiguous match to a single V gene segment. An earlier analysis of fewer than 750 of the donors called V segments functional above 56.7% productive rearrangements and segregating when the between-donor standard deviation exceeded 5%. A statistical classification framework was developed to diagnose cytomegalovirus status using the catalog of TCR beta chain sequences. A later analysis assigned V and J genes by comparing TCR nucleotide sequences with IMGT/GENE-DB human TR gene sequences. In a later analysis, CDR3 sequences and most-parsimonious VDJ recombination scenarios were assigned using the TCRdist pipeline. In a later analysis, every TCR beta chain was defined by the combination of its CDR3 amino acid sequence and its V-gene family, and reads without a unique V-gene family were dropped. In a later analysis, 450 to 600 highly shared, low-generation-probability nucleotide sequences were removed to address suspected cross-contamination and a sequencing artifact. For each public chain, a later analysis derived a clonal expansion index from normalized ranks of inferred template counts within each repertoire. In a later analysis, generation probabilities were computed using a VDJ recombination model fitted to out-of-frame rearrangements, and the results were checked against IGoR. In a later analysis, hypergeometric tests were used to score TCR-TCR, TCR-HLA and TCR-CMV co-occurrence, with a repertoire-size bias correction applied to TCR pairs. False discovery rates were estimated in a later analysis by permuting HLA or CMV assignments 20 times. In a later analysis, co-occurring TCRs were grouped using DBSCAN, and TCRdist sequence similarity was added for clustering within HLA-allele-positive subsets. Co-occurrence clustering excluded repertoires with fewer than 30,000 or more than 120,000 public chains, plus five with anomalous nucleotide sharing. As stored in TCRdb, this immuneACCESS dataset retains in-frame rearrangements with V and J assigned. A fraction of the clones does not appear; measured against another copy, unresolved V genes explain less than half of the discrepancy, and the remainder lacks a known reason. V and J calls and clone size are given by that table; D and trimming were obtained from the DNA. In this sample the table shows about 130,000 clones, about 80% of which occur a single time. The leading ten clones occupy around 1.9% of the sample.

The data were taken from a study of cytomegalovirus exposure and HLA in healthy donors (dated by TCRdb to the late 2010s). About the study as a whole: According to an earlier analysis of around 600 of the donors, about 170 million T cells yielded 117 million unique TCR beta sequences and approximately 300 Gb of sequence data. High-throughput TCR immunosequencing, statistical association of individual TCRs with disease status, and machine learning were combined to predict cytomegalovirus infection status. To study patterns of TCR occurrence, a later analysis re-analyzed previously published TCR beta repertoires from several hundred donors and added high-resolution HLA genotyping. The study profiled the T cell repertoires of hundreds of subjects by immunosequencing and related them to cytomegalovirus serostatus. Approximately 310 gigabases of sequencing data and some 85 million unique TCR sequences were included in an early release covering under 650 HLA-typed donors. All discovery cohort repertoires had been generated on a single sequencing platform. Donor age, sex, ethnicity and CMV serostatus were compiled together with the repertoire data. A later genetic analysis used genome-wide SNP genotypes for about 65% of the 666 donors, treating that subset as a discovery cohort. The study aimed to test whether cataloging public T cell receptors could reveal signatures of past pathogen exposure. Besides the first cohort of about 730 subjects, a separate validation cohort made up of about 120 different subjects was used. Typing coverage differed by locus: A, B, C, DRB1 and DQB1 were typed in about 629-640 donors, DQA1 in 522, DPA1 in some 610, and DPB1 in 472. An earlier analysis of around 640 of the donors used high-throughput TCR beta sequencing to judge whether each TCR beta V gene segment behaved as functional or pseudogenic. Several DR-DQ haplotypes were treated as single units for association and clustering because of strong linkage in the cohort. Class I and class II HLA loci were covered by the typing at four-digit resolution. In the later analysis, no new phenotypic data were used to find candidate immune exposures; instead, reliance was placed on TCR beta sequences and their occurrence across donors. Among the approximately 430 genotyped donors, roughly 80% belonged to the genetic ancestry cluster associated with self-reported Caucasian donors. On average, roughly 250,000 unique TCR beta nucleotide sequences were sequenced per donor among a few hundred genotyped donors of the cohort, with around 19% of those sequences being non-productive.

Summary of the overall study and its limitations: In a later analysis, HLA-associated TCR beta chains showed more clonal expansion and lower generation probabilities than non-associated chains that were equally common. Immune exposure information for the cohort was limited to CMV serostatus. A few of the identified cytomegalovirus-associated TCR beta chains were confirmed in vitro to be specific for cytomegalovirus antigens. In a later analysis, most CMV-associated TCR beta chains were found to appear HLA-restricted, with HLA associations seemingly driven largely by CMV exposure. The study gave a list of over 150 TCR beta chains associated with cytomegalovirus. A further reported finding was that TCR beta sequences accurately predicted the HLA-A and HLA-B alleles for most subjects in the first cohort. Assigning TCR associations to individual alleles was difficult when HLA alleles, especially DR and DQ, strongly co-occurred. According to a later genetic analysis, donors in an Asian-associated ancestry cluster had fewer N-insertions in productive TCRs than the approximately 630-donor mean. Because HLA typing was unavailable for some donors at each locus, only the typed subset was used in association tests. Correlated functional status among segregating V segments might reflect linkage disequilibrium, but an unknown experimental factor could not be ruled out. A later analysis reported that several top co-occurrence clusters appeared linked to parvovirus B19, influenza, CMV and Epstein-Barr virus. In an earlier analysis of about 540 of the donors, most TCR beta V segments were observed in productive rearrangements about 87% or about 30% of the time, broadly matching IMGT annotations. In both the original and validation cohorts, the classifier was reported to diagnose cytomegalovirus status with high specificity and sensitivity. Roughly uniform sequencing depth across donors was assumed in presence/absence analyses, although this assumption may not hold. A cluster of highly shared sequence variants was judged likely to be a technical artifact of the sequencing pipeline. The earlier analysis of a few hundred of the donors excluded around 17 rarely observed V segments, including chromosome 9 orphons, because counts were too low. The 87-base-pair reads could not distinguish some IMGT-functional V segments, including TRBV6-2 and TRBV6-3, so those segments were excluded. A later analysis found that TCR association rates varied across HLA loci, with DRB1 alleles showing the most associated TCRs and HLA-C alleles the fewest. Most TCR sequences were observed very rarely across donors, whereas some public TCRs were present in many individuals. An association between a missense DCLRE1C variant and V-gene and J-gene trimming of TCR beta chains was found in a later genetic analysis and replicated in an independent cohort. The authors suggested that the approach could potentially be generalized to other disease states and immunological phenotypes. The cohort was sequenced for TCR beta chains only, and without alpha or paired-chain data the features that could be detected were limited. At a false discovery rate of 0.05, a later analysis linked some 18,000 TCR beta sequences to specific HLA alleles.

The sequence is built from TRBV5-1 and TRBJ2-7; TRBD1 lines up with 10 middle nucleotides. The source is a woman aged 50 to 60 in good health and CMV-seronegative. Sequencing input: PBMCs. DNA sequence: TGCGCCAGCGGCGGTCGACAGGGGGCGTCCTACGAGCAGTACTTC. Its coded protein is CASGGRQGASYEQYF.